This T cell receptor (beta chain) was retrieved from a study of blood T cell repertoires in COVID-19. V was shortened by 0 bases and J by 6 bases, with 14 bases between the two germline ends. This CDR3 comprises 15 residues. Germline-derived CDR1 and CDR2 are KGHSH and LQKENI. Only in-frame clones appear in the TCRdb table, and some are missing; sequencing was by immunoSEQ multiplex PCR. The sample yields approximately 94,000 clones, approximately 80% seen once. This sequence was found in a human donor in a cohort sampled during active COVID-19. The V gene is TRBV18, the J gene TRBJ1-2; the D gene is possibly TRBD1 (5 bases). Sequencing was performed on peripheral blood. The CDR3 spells CASSPPGGSVDGYTF. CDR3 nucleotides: TGTGCCAGCTCACCACCTGGGGGGAGTGTCGATGGCTACACCTTC. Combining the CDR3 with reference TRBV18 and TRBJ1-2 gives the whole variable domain NAGVMQNPRHLVRRRGQEARLRCSPMKGHSHVYWYRQLPEEGLKFMVYLQKENIIDESGMPKERFSAEFPKEGPSILRIQQVVRGDSAAYFCASSPPGGSVDGYTFGSGTRLTVV.